This T cell receptor beta chain derives from a study of blood T cell repertoires in COVID-19. Looking at the study overall: COVID-19 samples collected from the United States, Italy and Spain covered acute and convalescent phases. T cells, B-cell-depleted T cells, or PBMCs supplied cDNA or gDNA.

CDR1 is SGHAT, CDR2 FQNNGV, per germline. V lost 5 bases to trimming and J lost 8 bases, with 15 bases between them. The CDR3 contains 13 residues. Original methodology: Amplified reference gene primers provided the basis for estimating nucleated cell counts. Here immunoSEQ multiplex PCR was the method, and the copy in TCRdb shows in-frame clones only, minus some. The V and J calls and clone size are taken from that table; D and trimming were inferred from the DNA. The table has approximately 210,000 clones, around 90% seen once. Input material: peripheral blood. The sequence was obtained from a man aged 25-40 years with acute or convalescent COVID-19. V is TRBV11-2 and J is TRBJ1-2; perhaps TRBD1 as D (6 bases). The CDR3 DNA follows: TGTGCCAGCAGCCCTGTCACCCAGGGGGGCTACACCTTC. It specifies CASSPVTQGGYTF.